Listed here are 7 T cell receptor beta chains from one sample, sequenced in a study of T cells in Graves' hyperthyroidism and ophthalmopathy. RNA transcripts gave rise to amplified TCR beta CDR3 regions. The HTBI primer set was used in a first-round RT-PCR of the TCR CDR3. TCRdb fed the multiplex PCR reads into MiXCR, producing one record per CDR3 protein. The sample has under 650,000 distinct CDR3 sequences, about 17% seen once. The sequencing sample was made of blood. These receptors were taken from a woman under 40 with Graves' hyperthyroidism.

This clonotype came up many times. The rearrangement uses TRBV2 and TRBJ1-2; D is ambiguous. The CDR3 covers 13 residues. The germline CDR1 and CDR2 sequences are SNHLY and FYNNEI. V lost 6 bases, J lost 1 base, and 9 bases lay in between. In DNA form, the CDR3 reads TGTGCCAGCAGAAAAGAGGGTAACTATGGCTACACCTTC. Its translation is CASRKEGNYGYTF.

This clonotype appeared many times. The rearrangement uses TRBV29-1 and TRBJ2-3, with 8 positions matching TRBD2. The CDR3 runs to 15 residues. V was pared by 6 bases and J by 3 bases, with 11 bases of the junction left unmatched. The germline V gene has CDR1 SQVTM and CDR2 ANQGSEA. The CDR3 region has the DNA TGCAGCGTCGCCGAGGGGACGGGAGGGACAGATACGCAGTATTTT. Protein product: CSVAEGTGGTDTQYF.

This clonotype was detected a few times. The chain links TRBV20-1 to TRBJ1-5, with 7 bases lining up with TRBD1. With V trimmed by 6 bases and J by 0 bases, 8 bases remained unmatched. There are 15 residues in the CDR3. Germline assignment: CDR1 DFQATT and CDR2 SNEGSKA (reference sequence). CDR3 DNA: TGCAGTGCCCCCGGACAGGTTAATAGCAATCAGCCCCAGCATTTT. Translating it yields CSAPGQVNSNQPQHF.

In the case of this clonotype: A read error may be the cause here, since a much bigger clone is one base away. As the CDR3 is not closed by the conserved phenylalanine or tryptophan, this likely results from a read error. The chain has TRBV28 and TRBJ2-1; 8 bases are a match to TRBD1. Trimming cost V 5 bases and J 7 bases; bases outside gene matches: 4. This CDR3 has 13 amino acids. Germline loops: CDR1 MDHEN, CDR2 SYDVKM. The CDR3 is CASSGQGTNEQFS. In nucleotides, the CDR3 is TGTGCCAGCAGTGGACAGGGTACGAATGAGCAGTTCTCC.

This clonotype was seen repeatedly, ten times or more. This chain uses TRBV7-2 with TRBJ2-2; D perhaps matches TRBD1 (6 bases). Germline V gene data show CDR1 as SGHTA and CDR2 as FQGNSA. This CDR3 region has 14 residues. The V end was cut by 5 bases, the J end by 3 bases, with 10 bases between. CDR3: CASSTHRDTGELFF. Here the CDR3 DNA reads TGTGCCAGCAGCACCCACAGGGACACCGGGGAGCTGTTTTTT. The variable domain in full, with the rest retrieved from reference TRBV7-2 and TRBJ2-2, is GAGVSQSPSNKVTEKGKDVELRCDPISGHTALYWYRQSLGQGLEFLIYFQGNSAPDKSGLPSDRFSAERTGGSVSTLTIQRTQQEDSAVYLCASSTHRDTGELFFGEGSRLTVL.

This clonotype was recorded a few times. J is TRBJ2-7 and V is TRBV6-2 or TRBV6-3, with 12 bases fitting TRBD1. CDR3 length: 15 amino acids. From germline, CDR1 is MNHEY and CDR2 SVGEGT. J gave up 2 bases and V 6 bases, and 5 bases lay outside the gene matches. CDR3 residues: CASRPGTGGAYEQYF. The CDR3 DNA sequence: TGTGCCAGCAGGCCCGGGACAGGGGGCGCCTACGAGCAGTACTTC.

This clonotype was seen only a few times. The chain recombines TRBV3-1 with TRBJ2-7; D could derive from TRBD1 or TRBD2 (5 bases each). V was pared by 5 bases and J by 3 bases, with 17 bases between. The CDR3 covers 15 residues. CDR1 and CDR2 (germline): LGHDT, YNNKEL (reference sequence). The CDR3 sequence: CASSETGTVNYEQYF. The CDR3 region has the DNA TGTGCCAGCAGCGAAACGGGGACGGTGAACTACGAGCAGTACTTC.